Sequencing of this T cell receptor (beta chain) was carried out in a study of CXCR3-negative and CXCR3-positive naive CD8 T cells (dated by TCRdb to the late 2010s). Describing the broader study: In total, some 140 million TRB reads were obtained, corresponding to roughly 1.5 +/- 0.3 million reads per library. Data from fewer than 12 donors, pooled across two independent experiments, went into the diversity and physicochemical repertoire analyses. Naive subsets from five or six donors and memory cells from 3 donors were included in the TRBV-TRBJ cluster analysis.

For each CD8+ T cell subset, flow sorting was done in triplicate, and 310,000 or so cells per subset went directly into RLT lysis buffer. To keep memory contaminants out, a stringent definition of naive CD8+ T cells was applied: CD45RO-CCR7+CD27+CD95-. Using standard density gradient centrifugation, peripheral blood mononuclear cells were isolated from buffy coats. Naive CXCR3-negative and CXCR3-positive CD8+ T cells were flow-sorted on a FACSAria III. An RNeasy Mini Kit was used to extract total RNA from the sorted cells. Data came from a NextSeq 550. The Human TCR Profiling Kit (MiLaboratory) was used to make UMI-labeled 5' RACE TRB cDNA libraries. The full amount of extracted RNA was used for cDNA synthesis, and the full amount of resulting cDNA was used for PCR amplification. Libraries were prepared in parallel with an identical number of PCR cycles. The authors processed their data as follows. About 50,000 +/- 10,000 unique UMI-labeled TRB cDNA molecules per library were extracted with MIGEC and MiXCR, with at least two reads per UMI required. An average of roughly 40,000 +/- 10,000 functional in-frame TRB CDR3 nucleotide clonotypes without stop codons was found per library. After downsampling to 5000 UMI-labeled TRB molecules per sample, diversity metrics, including normalized Shannon-Wiener and Chao1, were computed in VDJtools. For the central five CDR3 residues, VDJtools calculated physicochemical properties weighted by clonotype size, namely interaction energy, strength, volume and Kidera factor 4. One entry per CDR3 protein sequence results from the TCRdb reprocessing of the reads, with DNA left out. The V and J calls and clone size are TCRdb's, not the authors'. This sample's table carries 150,000 to 180,000 distinct CDR3 sequences. The ten largest clones add up to approximately 0.51% of the sample.

Including the terminal cysteine and phenylalanine, the CDR3 comprises 16 residues. Nucleotide data are not available. What the work shows at the level of the full study, not this receptor alone: TRBV-TRBJ usage was similar between naive CXCR3-negative and CXCR3-positive cells from the same donor, while memory cells showed distinct patterns. TRB CDR3s from CXCR3-positive naive cells showed higher hydrophobicity (lower Kidera factor 4), lower energy, and higher strength and volume indices than CXCR3-negative naive cells. Both naive subsets had comparably high repertoire diversity, while memory CD8+ T cells had much lower repertoire diversity. Because CXCR3 expression was partially decreased after cryopreservation, freshly isolated PBMCs were used for most assays. Because surface CD5, which is linked to self-reactivity in mice, was comparable between the naive subsets, TCR interaction strength was also inferred from the physicochemical properties of TRB CDR3s.

In regard to this clonotype: Its antigen is still unknown.

The origin of this receptor is a human donor in good health. Some clones in this sample may be carry-over from other donors' samples. Material for sequencing was naive CXCR3+ CD8+ T cells from blood. The cell subset or site label here, explained by the study, means: CD45RO-CCR7+CD27+CD95- naive CD8+ T cells expressing CXCR3 (TNR3+). The chain is assembled from TRBV23-1 and TRBJ2-5; without DNA, the TCRdb call of TRBD1 cannot be checked. TRBV23-1 is an ORF; its function is uncertain. This receptor has the CDR3 CASLSRDRGGKETQYF.